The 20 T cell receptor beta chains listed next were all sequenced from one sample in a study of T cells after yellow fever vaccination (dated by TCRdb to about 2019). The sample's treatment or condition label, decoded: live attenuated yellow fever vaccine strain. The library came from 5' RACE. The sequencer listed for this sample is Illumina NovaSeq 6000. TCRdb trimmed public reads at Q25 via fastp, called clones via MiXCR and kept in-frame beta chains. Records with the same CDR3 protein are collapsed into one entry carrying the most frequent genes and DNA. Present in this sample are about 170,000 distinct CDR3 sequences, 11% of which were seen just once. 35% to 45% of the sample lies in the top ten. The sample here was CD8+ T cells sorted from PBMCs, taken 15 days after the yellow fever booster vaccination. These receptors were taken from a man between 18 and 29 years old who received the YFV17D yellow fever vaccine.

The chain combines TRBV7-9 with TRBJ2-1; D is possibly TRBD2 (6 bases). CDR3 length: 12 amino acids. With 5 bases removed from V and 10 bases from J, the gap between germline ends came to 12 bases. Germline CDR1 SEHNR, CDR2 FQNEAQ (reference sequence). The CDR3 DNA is TGTGCCAGCAGCCACCGGGAGCCCGAGCAGTTCTTC. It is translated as CASSHREPEQFF.

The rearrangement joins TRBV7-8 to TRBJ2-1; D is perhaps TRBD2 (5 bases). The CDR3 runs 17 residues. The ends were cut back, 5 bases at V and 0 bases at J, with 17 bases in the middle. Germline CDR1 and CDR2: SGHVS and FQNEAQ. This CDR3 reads CASSQEGPLSSYNEQFF. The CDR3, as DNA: TGTGCCAGCAGCCAAGAGGGCCCTCTGAGCTCCTACAATGAGCAGTTCTTC.

This chain's CDR3 is CASNLPGQPQHF. CDR3 DNA: TGTGCCAGTAACCTCCCGGGTCAGCCCCAGCATTTT. The rearrangement joins TRBV19 to TRBJ1-5, with no clear D. This CDR3 contains 12 residues. With 7 bases removed from V and 6 bases from J, the gap between germline ends came to 10 bases. The germline V gene encodes CDR1 LNHDA and CDR2 SQIVND (reference sequence).

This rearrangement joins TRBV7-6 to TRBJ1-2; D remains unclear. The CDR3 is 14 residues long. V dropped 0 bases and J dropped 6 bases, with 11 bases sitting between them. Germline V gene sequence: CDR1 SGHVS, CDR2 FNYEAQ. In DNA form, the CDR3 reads TGTGCCAGCAGCTTAGCGGGCAGTTACAATGGCTACACCTTC. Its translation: CASSLAGSYNGYTF. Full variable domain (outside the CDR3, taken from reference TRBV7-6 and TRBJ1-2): GAGVSQSPRYKVTKRGQDVALRCDPISGHVSLYWYRQALGQGPEFLTYFNYEAQQDKSGLPNDRFSAERPEGSISTLTIQRTEQRDSAMYRCASSLAGSYNGYTFGSGTRLTVV.

CDR3 protein: CACPGGNEQFF. Here the CDR3 DNA reads TGTGCCTGCCCGGGGGGGAATGAGCAGTTCTTC. The V call is TRBV30, the J call TRBJ2-1; 8 bases map to TRBD2. Per germline, CDR1 GTSNPN and CDR2 SVGIG (reference sequence). The CDR3 spans 11 residues. V was pared by 6 bases and J by 7 bases, with 2 bases of the junction left unmatched.

CDR3 DNA: TGTGCCAGCAGCCCGGGGGGAGGGACTAGCACAGATACGCAGTATTTT. Translation: CASSPGGGTSTDTQYF. The V and J genes are TRBV3-1 and TRBJ2-3; 7 bases align to TRBD2. The CDR3 totals 16 residues. Looked up from germline, CDR1 is LGHDT and CDR2 is YNNKEL (reference sequence). The J segment lost 0 bases and the V segment lost 4 bases, leaving 7 bases of the junction unmatched.

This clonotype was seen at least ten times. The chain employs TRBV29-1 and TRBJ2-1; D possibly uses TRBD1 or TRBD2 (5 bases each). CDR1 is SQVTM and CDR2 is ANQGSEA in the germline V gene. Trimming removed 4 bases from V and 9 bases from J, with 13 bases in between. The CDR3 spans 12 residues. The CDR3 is CSVGGPQGEQFF. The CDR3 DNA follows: TGCAGCGTTGGAGGGCCTCAGGGTGAGCAGTTCTTC.

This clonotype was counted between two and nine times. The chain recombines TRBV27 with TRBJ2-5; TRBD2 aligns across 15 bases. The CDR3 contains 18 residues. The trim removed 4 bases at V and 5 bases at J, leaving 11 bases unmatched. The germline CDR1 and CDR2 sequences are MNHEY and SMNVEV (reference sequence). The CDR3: CASSSGTSGGIRAETQYF. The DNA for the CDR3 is TGTGCCAGCAGTTCTGGGACTAGCGGGGGGATAAGGGCCGAGACCCAGTACTTC.

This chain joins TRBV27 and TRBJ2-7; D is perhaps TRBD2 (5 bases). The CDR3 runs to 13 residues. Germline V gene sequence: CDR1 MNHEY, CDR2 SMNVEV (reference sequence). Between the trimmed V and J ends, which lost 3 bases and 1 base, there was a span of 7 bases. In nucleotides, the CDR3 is TGTGCCAGCAGTTTTGAGGGATCCTACGAGCAGTACTTC. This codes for CASSFEGSYEQYF.

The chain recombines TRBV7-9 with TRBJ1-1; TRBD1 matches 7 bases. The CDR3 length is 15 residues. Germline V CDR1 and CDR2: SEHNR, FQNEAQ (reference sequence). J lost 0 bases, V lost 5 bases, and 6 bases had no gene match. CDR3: CASSHRQGMNTEAFF. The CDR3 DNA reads TGTGCCAGCAGCCACCGACAGGGCATGAACACTGAAGCTTTCTTT.

The CDR3 DNA reads TGTGCCAGCAGCTTAACAGGGACAACTAATGAAAAACTGTTTTTT. Its protein is CASSLTGTTNEKLFF. V gene TRBV9 combines with J gene TRBJ1-4, with D maybe TRBD1 (6 bases). Germline-derived CDR1 and CDR2 are SGDLS and YYNGEE. The CDR3 length is 15 residues. Trimming pared 4 bases from V and 0 bases from J, leaving 10 bases between.

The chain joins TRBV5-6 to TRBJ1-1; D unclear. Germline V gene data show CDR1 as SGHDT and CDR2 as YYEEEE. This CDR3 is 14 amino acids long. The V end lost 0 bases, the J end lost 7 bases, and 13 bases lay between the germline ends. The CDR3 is CASSLAGWAVEAFF. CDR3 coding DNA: TGTGCCAGCAGCTTGGCAGGTTGGGCGGTTGAAGCTTTCTTT.

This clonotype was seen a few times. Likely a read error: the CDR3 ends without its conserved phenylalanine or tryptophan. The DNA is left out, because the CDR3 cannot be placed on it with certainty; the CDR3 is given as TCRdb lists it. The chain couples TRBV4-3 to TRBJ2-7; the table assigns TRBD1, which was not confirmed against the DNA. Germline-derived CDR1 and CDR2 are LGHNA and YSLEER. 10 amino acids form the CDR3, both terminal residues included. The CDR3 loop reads CASSQPGDEA.

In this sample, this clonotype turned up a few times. CDR3 loop: CASSEHPGSIDLGYTF. The CDR3 DNA reads TGTGCCAGCAGTGAGCACCCCGGGTCGATCGATCTCGGCTACACCTTC. The chain carries TRBV6-4 and TRBJ1-2, with D unresolved. CDR3 length equals 16 residues. Germline CDR1 is MRHNA and CDR2 is SNTAGT. Trimming took off 3 bases at V and 8 bases at J, with 22 bases between the two ends.

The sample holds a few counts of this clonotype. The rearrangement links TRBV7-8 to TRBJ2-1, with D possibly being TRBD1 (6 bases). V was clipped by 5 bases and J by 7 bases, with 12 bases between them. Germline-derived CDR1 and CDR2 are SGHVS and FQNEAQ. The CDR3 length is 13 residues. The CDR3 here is CASSPQGTNEQFF. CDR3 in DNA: TGTGCCAGCAGCCCCCAGGGGACGAATGAGCAGTTCTTC.

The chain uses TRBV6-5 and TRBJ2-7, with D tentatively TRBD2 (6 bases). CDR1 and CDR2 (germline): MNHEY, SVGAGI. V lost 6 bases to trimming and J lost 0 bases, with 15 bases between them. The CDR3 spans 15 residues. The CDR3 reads CASSRVGGSSYEQYF. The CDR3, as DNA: TGTGCCAGCAGCCGAGTGGGGGGTAGCTCCTACGAGCAGTACTTC.

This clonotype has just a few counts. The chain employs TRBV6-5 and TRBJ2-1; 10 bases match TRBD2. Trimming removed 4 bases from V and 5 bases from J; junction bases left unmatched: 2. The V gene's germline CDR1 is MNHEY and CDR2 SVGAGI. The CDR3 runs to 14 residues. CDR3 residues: CASSLTSGDNEQFF. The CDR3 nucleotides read TGTGCCAGCAGTTTAACTAGCGGGGACAATGAGCAGTTCTTC.

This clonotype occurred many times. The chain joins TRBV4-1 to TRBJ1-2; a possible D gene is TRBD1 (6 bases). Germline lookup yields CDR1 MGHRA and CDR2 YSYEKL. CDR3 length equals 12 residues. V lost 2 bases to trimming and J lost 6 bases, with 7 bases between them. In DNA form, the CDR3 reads TGCGCCAGCAGCCAAAACAGGGATGGCTACACCTTC. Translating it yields CASSQNRDGYTF.

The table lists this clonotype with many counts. The CDR3 nucleotides are TGCGCCAGCAGCCAAGAGAGGATGGCCGGGGAGCTGTTTTTT. Protein product: CASSQERMAGELFF. The chain uses TRBV4-1 and TRBJ2-2; D unclear. The CDR3 has 14 amino acids. Looked up from germline, CDR1 is MGHRA and CDR2 is YSYEKL. The V and J ends lost 0 bases and 6 bases respectively, with 8 bases between them.

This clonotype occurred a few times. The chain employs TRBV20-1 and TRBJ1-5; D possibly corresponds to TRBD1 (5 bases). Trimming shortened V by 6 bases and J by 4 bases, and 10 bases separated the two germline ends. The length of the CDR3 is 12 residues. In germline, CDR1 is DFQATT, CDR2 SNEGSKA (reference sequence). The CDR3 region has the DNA TGCAGTGCGCAAAAGGGGAATCAGCCCCAGCATTTT. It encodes CSAQKGNQPQHF.